This TCR beta chain was found in a study of blood T cell repertoires in COVID-19. Allocation to cohorts depended on clinical history reported by the participants. Germline assignment: CDR1 MNHEY and CDR2 SMNVEV (reference sequence). Between the trimmed V and J ends, which lost 2 bases and 8 bases, there was a span of 6 bases. The CDR3 spans 11 residues. Sequencing used immunoSEQ multiplex PCR; TCRdb keeps in-frame clones, though not all of them. The repertoire includes over 200,000 clones, 70% to 90% of them detected once, and approximately 11% sits in the top ten. A remark on this clone: The same CDR3 is also encoded by other DNA sequences in this sample.

The source material was PBMCs or T cells enriched from blood (not recorded which). This chain links TRBV27 with TRBJ1-1; D may be TRBD1 (5 bases). The source of this sequence is a man between 25 and 39 years old who had recovered from COVID-19. CDR3 sequence: CASSLRGEAFF. The CDR3 coding sequence is TGTGCCAGCAGTTTACGGGGGGAAGCTTTCTTT.